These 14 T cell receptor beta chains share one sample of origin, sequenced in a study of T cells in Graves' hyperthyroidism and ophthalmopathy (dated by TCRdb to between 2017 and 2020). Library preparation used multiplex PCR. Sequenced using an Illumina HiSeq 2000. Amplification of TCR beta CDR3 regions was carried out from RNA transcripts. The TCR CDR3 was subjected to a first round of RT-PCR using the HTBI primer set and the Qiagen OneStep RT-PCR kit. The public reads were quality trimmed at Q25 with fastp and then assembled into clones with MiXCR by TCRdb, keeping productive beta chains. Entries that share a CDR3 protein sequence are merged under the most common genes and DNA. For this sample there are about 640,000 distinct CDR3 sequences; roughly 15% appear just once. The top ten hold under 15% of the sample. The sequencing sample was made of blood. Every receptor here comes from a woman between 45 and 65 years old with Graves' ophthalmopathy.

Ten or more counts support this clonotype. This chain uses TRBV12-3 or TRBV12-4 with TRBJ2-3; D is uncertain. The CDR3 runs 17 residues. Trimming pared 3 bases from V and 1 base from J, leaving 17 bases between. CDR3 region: CASSFLAVNSGTDTQYF. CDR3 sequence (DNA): TGTGCCAGCAGTTTTTTAGCAGTCAATAGTGGCACAGATACGCAGTATTTT.

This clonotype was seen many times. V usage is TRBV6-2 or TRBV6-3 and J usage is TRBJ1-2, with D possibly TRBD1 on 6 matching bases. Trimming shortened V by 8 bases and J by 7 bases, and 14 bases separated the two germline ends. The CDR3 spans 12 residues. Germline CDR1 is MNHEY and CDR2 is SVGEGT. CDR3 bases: TGTGCCAGCGGACAACAGGGATTTGGCTACACCTTC. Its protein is CASGQQGFGYTF.

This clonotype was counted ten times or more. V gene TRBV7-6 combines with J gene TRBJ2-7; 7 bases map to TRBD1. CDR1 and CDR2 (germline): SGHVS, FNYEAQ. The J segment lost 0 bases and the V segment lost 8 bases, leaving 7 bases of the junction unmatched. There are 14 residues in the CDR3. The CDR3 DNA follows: TGTGCCAGCTCCGGAGCAGGGGGCTCCTACGAGCAGTACTTC. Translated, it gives CASSGAGGSYEQYF.

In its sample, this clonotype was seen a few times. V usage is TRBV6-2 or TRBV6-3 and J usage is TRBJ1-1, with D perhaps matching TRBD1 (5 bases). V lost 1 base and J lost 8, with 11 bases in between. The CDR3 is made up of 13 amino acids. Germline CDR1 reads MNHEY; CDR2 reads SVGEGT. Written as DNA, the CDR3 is TGTGCCAGCAGTTACTGGGGGAGCTCGGAAGCTTTCTTT. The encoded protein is CASSYWGSSEAFF.

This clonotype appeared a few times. This CDR3 is CASSERPGHSGNTIYF. CDR3 DNA sequence: TGTGCCAGCAGTGAACGCCCGGGGCACTCTGGAAACACCATATATTTT. The rearrangement uses TRBV6-1 and TRBJ1-3; D perhaps matches TRBD1 (5 bases). Trimming left V 2 bases short and J 0 bases short, with 11 bases between. The CDR3 is made up of 16 amino acids. Germline V gene lookup returns CDR1 MNHNS and CDR2 SASEGT.

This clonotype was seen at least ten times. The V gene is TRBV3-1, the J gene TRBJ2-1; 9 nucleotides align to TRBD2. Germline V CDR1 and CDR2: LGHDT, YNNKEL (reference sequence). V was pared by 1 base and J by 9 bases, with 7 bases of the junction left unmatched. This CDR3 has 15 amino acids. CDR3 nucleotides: TGTGCCAGCAGCCAAGTGGCTAGCGGGAAAAGTGAGCAGTTCTTC. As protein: CASSQVASGKSEQFF.

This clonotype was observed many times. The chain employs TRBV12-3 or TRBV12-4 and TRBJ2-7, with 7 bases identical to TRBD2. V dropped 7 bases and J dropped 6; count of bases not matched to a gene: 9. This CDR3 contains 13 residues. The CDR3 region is CASNPLGEGEQYF. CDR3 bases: TGTGCCAGCAATCCACTTGGGGAGGGCGAGCAGTACTTC.

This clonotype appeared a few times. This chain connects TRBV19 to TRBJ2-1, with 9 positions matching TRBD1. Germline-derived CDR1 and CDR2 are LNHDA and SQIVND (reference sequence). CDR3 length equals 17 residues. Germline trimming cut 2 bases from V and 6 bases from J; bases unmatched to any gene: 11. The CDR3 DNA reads TGTGCCAGTAGTATAAGTTTCTTGGACAGGGGCAGCAATGAGCAGTTCTTC. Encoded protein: CASSISFLDRGSNEQFF.

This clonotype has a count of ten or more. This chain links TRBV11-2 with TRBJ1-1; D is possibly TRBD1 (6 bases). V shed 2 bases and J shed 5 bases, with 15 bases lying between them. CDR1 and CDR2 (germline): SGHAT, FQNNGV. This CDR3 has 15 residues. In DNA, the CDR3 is TGTGCCAGCAGCTTACCAGGGGTGAGAGGAACTGAAGCTTTCTTT. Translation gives CASSLPGVRGTEAFF.

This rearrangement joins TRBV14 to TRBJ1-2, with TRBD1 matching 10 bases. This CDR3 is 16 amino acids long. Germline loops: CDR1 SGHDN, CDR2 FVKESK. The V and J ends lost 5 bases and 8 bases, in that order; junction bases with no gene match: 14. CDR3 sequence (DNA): TGTGCCAGCAGCAAAGGAATCCGGGACAGGGGCGAAGGCTACACCTTC. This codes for CASSKGIRDRGEGYTF.

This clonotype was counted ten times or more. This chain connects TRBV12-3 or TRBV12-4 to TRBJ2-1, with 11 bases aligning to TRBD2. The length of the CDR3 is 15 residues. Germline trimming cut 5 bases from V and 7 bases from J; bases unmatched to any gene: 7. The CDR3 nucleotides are TGTGCCAGCAGTCCACTAGCGGGAGTAAGTAATGAGCAGTTCTTC. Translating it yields CASSPLAGVSNEQFF.

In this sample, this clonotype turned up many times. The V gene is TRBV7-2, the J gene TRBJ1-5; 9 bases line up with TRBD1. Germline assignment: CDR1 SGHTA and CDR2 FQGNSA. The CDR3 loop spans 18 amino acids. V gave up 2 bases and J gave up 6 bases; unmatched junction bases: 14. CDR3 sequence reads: CASSLHSGTGISSQPQHF. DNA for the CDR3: TGTGCCAGCAGCTTACACTCCGGGACAGGGATATCTAGTCAGCCCCAGCATTTT.

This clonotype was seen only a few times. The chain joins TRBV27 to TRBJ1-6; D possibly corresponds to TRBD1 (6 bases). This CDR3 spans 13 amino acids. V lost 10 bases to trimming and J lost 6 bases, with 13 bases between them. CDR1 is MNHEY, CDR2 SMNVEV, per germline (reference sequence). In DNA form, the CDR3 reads TGTGCCATAGGACAGAATCTTAATTCACCCCTCCACTTT. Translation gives CAIGQNLNSPLHF.

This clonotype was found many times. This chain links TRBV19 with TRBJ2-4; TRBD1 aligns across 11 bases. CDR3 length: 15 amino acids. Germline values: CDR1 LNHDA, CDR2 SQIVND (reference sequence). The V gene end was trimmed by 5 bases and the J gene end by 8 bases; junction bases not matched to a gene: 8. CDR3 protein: CASSPRTGGVYIQYF. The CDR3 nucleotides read TGTGCCAGTAGTCCAAGGACAGGGGGCGTATACATTCAGTACTTC.